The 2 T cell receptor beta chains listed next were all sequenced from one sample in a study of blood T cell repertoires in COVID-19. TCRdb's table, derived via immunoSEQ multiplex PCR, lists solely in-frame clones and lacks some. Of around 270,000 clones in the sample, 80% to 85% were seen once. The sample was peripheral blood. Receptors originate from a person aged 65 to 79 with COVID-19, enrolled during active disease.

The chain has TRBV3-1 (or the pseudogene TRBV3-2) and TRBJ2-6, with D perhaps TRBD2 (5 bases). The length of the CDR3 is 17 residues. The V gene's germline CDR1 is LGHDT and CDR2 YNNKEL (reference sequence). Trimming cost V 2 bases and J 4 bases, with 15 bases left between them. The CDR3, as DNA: TGTGCCAGCAGCCAAAGCCCCTCGGGATCAGGGGCCAACGTCCTGACTTTC. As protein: CASSQSPSGSGANVLTF.

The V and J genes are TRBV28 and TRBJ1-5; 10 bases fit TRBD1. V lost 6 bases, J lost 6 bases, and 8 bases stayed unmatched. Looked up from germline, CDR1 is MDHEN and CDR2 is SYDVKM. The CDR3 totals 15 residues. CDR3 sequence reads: CASRPTGGAGQPQHF. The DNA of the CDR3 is TGTGCCAGCAGACCGACAGGGGGCGCCGGTCAGCCCCAGCATTTT.